A single sample is the source of the 13 T cell receptor beta chains below, sequenced in a study of CD8+ T cells in alopecia areata. Reverse transcription of extracted RNA yielded cDNA, which provided the sequencing template. Sequencing was performed with immunoSEQ multiplex PCR; in TCRdb, only in-frame clones are kept and a portion is missing. This table holds under 250,000 clones, 50% to 65% found once. Source: CD4+ T cells sorted from blood, taken at week 0. These TCRs come from a human donor with alopecia areata.

Only one count was recorded for this clone. The CDR3 DNA follows: TGCGCCAGCAGCCAAGTCCGAGGGACAACTAATGAAAAACTGTTTTTT. Amino acid sequence: CASSQVRGTTNEKLFF. V is TRBV4-1 and J is TRBJ1-4; D not certain. V was cut by 1 base and J by 0 bases, with 9 bases left in between. This CDR3 has 16 amino acids. Germline CDR1 and CDR2: MGHRA and YSYEKL.

In its sample, this clone was seen once. The chain joins TRBV19 to TRBJ1-1, with 9 positions matching TRBD1. Germline assignment: CDR1 LNHDA and CDR2 SQIVND (reference sequence). V was clipped by 2 bases and J by 5 bases; unmatched bases: 12. CDR3 length: 17 amino acids. CDR3: CASSIRPPGQGSTEAFF. For the CDR3, the DNA is TGTGCCAGTAGTATACGCCCTCCGGGACAGGGTTCAACTGAAGCTTTCTTT.

Only a few counts were recorded for this clone. J is TRBJ2-5 and V is TRBV11-2, with 8 bases identical to TRBD2. The CDR3 spans 14 residues. J lost 4 bases, V lost 5 bases, and 6 bases had no gene match. Germline V gene sequence: CDR1 SGHAT, CDR2 FQNNGV. CDR3 loop: CASSPLAGTETQYF. The DNA for the CDR3 is TGTGCCAGCAGCCCGTTAGCGGGAACAGAGACCCAGTACTTC.

This clone was detected only a few times. An end of the junction differs from the germline gene, which may be a read error. The V call is TRBV2, the J call TRBJ1-2; D remains unclear. Germline V gene sequence: CDR1 SNHLY, CDR2 FYNNEI. The CDR3 has 11 residues. The CDR3 loop reads CASSQDRGMSF. As DNA, the CDR3 is TGTGCCAGCAGTCAGGATAGAGGAATGTCCTTC. The complete variable domain, with remaining parts taken from reference TRBV2 and TRBJ1-2, reads EPEVTQTPSHQVTQMGQEVILRCVPISNHLYFYWYRQILGQKVEFLVSFYNNEISEKSEIFDDQFSVERPDGSNFTLKIRSTKLEDSAMYFCASSQDRGMSFGSGTRLTVV.

The chain joins TRBV23-1 to TRBJ1-2, with TRBD1 identical over 9 bases. TRBV23-1 is an open reading frame, and its role is uncertain. There are 15 residues in the CDR3. The junction had 7 bases not matched to a gene; V was cut back by 5 bases and J by 3 bases. CDR3 sequence: CASSRTGAPDYGYTF. The CDR3 coding sequence is TGCGCCAGCAGTAGGACAGGGGCCCCTGACTATGGCTACACCTTC.

The chain carries TRBV30 and TRBJ1-2; no clear D gene. Trimming pared 4 bases from V and 1 base from J, leaving 10 bases between. Germline-derived CDR1 and CDR2 are GTSNPN and SVGIG (reference sequence). This CDR3 contains 13 residues. The CDR3, as DNA: TGTGCCTGGACTCAAAATAGTAACTATGGCTACACCTTC. Encoded protein: CAWTQNSNYGYTF.

This clone was counted once. This chain connects TRBV7-2 to TRBJ2-1; D possibly corresponds to TRBD1 (7 bases). Trimming took 5 bases from V and 9 from J, leaving 17 bases between them. The germline CDR1 and CDR2 sequences are SGHTA and FQGNSA. CDR3 length equals 14 residues. CDR3 loop: CASSKGLQGGEQFF. The CDR3 DNA reads TGTGCCAGCAGCAAGGGGCTGCAGGGGGGTGAGCAGTTCTTC.

This clone was seen more than once but under ten times. This chain connects TRBV5-1 to TRBJ2-7; D may correspond to TRBD1 or TRBD2 (5 bases each). CDR1 SGHRS and CDR2 YFSETQ come from the germline V gene. V lost 1 base to trimming and J lost 4 bases, with 12 bases between them. This CDR3 is 14 amino acids long. DNA of the CDR3: TGCGCCAGCAGCTTGCGGGACGGAGGATACGAGCAGTACTTC. This gives the protein CASSLRDGGYEQYF.

The chain is built from TRBV9 and TRBJ1-1, with 10 bases matching TRBD1. V was clipped by 4 bases and J by 1 base; unmatched bases: 4. Per germline, CDR1 SGDLS and CDR2 YYNGEE. CDR3 length: 15 residues. In nucleotides, the CDR3 is TGTGCCAGCAGCCCCCGGACAGGGGGGAACACTGAAGCTTTCTTT. Protein product: CASSPRTGGNTEAFF.

The genes are TRBV15 and TRBJ2-6; D ambiguous. Trimming shortened V by 5 bases and J by 0 bases, and 14 bases separated the two germline ends. Germline CDR1 reads LNHNV; CDR2 reads YYDKDF (reference sequence). This CDR3 has 17 residues. The CDR3 protein is CATSLGIGDSGANVLTF. CDR3 bases: TGTGCCACCAGCCTGGGGATTGGGGACTCTGGGGCCAACGTCCTGACTTTC.

A remark on this clone: Other DNA sequences in the same sample also yield this CDR3. The chain couples TRBV29-1 to TRBJ2-7; 9 bases match TRBD1. Germline CDR1 is SQVTM and CDR2 is ANQGSEA. The CDR3 sequence is 13 residues long. The V and J ends lost 1 base and 2 bases, in that order; junction bases with no gene match: 0. The CDR3 sequence is CSVEGQGAYEQYF. The CDR3 DNA sequence: TGCAGCGTTGAAGGACAGGGGGCCTACGAGCAGTACTTC.

The V gene is TRBV27, the J gene TRBJ1-6; D uncertain. Germline assignment: CDR1 MNHEY and CDR2 SMNVEV (reference sequence). With 3 bases removed from V and 12 bases from J, the gap between germline ends came to 18 bases. The CDR3 has 15 residues. The CDR3 spells CASSLGFRAVEPLHF. The CDR3 nucleotides are TGTGCCAGCAGTTTGGGGTTTCGGGCCGTAGAACCCCTCCACTTT.

The chain combines TRBV5-4 with TRBJ2-2; no definite D call. V dropped 4 bases and J dropped 6 bases, with 13 bases sitting between them. The CDR3 length is 14 residues. CDR1 is SGHNT and CDR2 is YYREEE in the germline V gene (reference sequence). The CDR3 nucleotides read TGTGCCAGCAGCAAGAACATCATCCCCGGGGAGCTGTTTTTT. This encodes CASSKNIIPGELFF.